This T cell receptor (beta chain) was recorded in a study of blood T cell repertoires in COVID-19. Study summary: COVID-19 samples, acute and convalescent, were from the United States, Italy and Spain.

The CDR3 length is 14 residues. Trimming took off 3 bases at V and 6 bases at J, with 12 bases between the two ends. Germline CDR1 reads MDHEN; CDR2 reads SYDVKM. Only in-frame clones appear in the TCRdb table, and some are missing; sequencing was by immunoSEQ multiplex PCR. The data hold roughly 100,000 clones, with around 80% observed a single time. The rearrangement uses TRBV28 and TRBJ1-5, with D possibly matching TRBD1 (5 bases). The clonotype originates from a man aged 70-80 years with active or convalescent COVID-19. Sequencing was performed on peripheral blood. The CDR3 spells CASSFGGFRQPQHF. CDR3 in DNA: TGTGCCAGCAGTTTCGGGGGGTTTCGTCAGCCCCAGCATTTT.